This T cell receptor beta chain came from a study of shared clonotypes between healthy human individuals. Overall study context: Donor composition was a couple of women and a few men, aged 18 to 49.

As to this clone: What it binds is not known.

Study outcomes and limitations: Sharing of clonotypes among donors was expected to vary with sequencing depth. Only blood samples were collected, and tissue repertoires likely differ.

The authors distributed each subset's genomic DNA evenly over several immunoSEQ plates. The data were produced by immunoSEQ multiplex PCR, yet TCRdb's version contains in-frame clones alone and is incomplete. The sample yields fewer than 500,000 clones, over 75% seen once. This TCR was recovered from a woman aged 40 to 49 in good health. Some clones in this sample may be carry-over from other donors' samples. The sequencing sample was made of PBMCs.

Written as DNA, the CDR3 is TGTGCCAGCAGCTTAACGCCGCTGACCGGGGAGCTGTTTTTT. This sequence encodes CASSLTPLTGELFF. The rearrangement links TRBV7-3 to TRBJ2-2; D uncertain. Germline loops: CDR1 SGHTA, CDR2 FQGTGA. Trimming took 0 bases from V and 5 from J, leaving 7 bases between them. CDR3 length equals 14 residues.